The text below deals with one T cell receptor beta chain. This clone appeared a few times. Its antigen specificity is not known. No base-level quality is on record; no much larger clone is a single base apart. This entry is derived from a study of CD8+ T cells in alopecia areata listed by TCRdb under 2018. Concerning the study at large: Treated patients were enrolled in an open-label pilot trial of oral tofacitinib at 5 to 10 mg twice daily for moderate-to-severe alopecia areata. Patients received tofacitinib for 6 to 18 months and were then followed off drug for 6 months to check for delayed response and recurrence. The SALT score, which quantifies the percentage of affected scalp surface area, was used to measure disease severity in treated patients. High-throughput TCRbeta sequencing was used to examine T cell clonal expansion in alopecia areata in both the C3H/HeJ mouse model and human patients. Human TCRbeta sequencing covered scalp tissue and sorted CD4+ and CD8+ peripheral blood T cells from patchy and totalis/universalis alopecia areata patients and healthy controls. Tofacitinib-treated patients had biopsies at baseline and at 4 and 24 weeks of treatment, with a later scalp biopsy in several patients. Scalp clonality was compared across normal scalp (n=4), patchy alopecia areata scalp (n=8), and alopecia totalis/universalis scalp (n=8). RNA was extracted with the PAXgene miRNA kit for fixed scalp, the miRNeasy kit for PBMCs, and the RNeasy kit for mouse skin. immunoSEQ multiplex PCR using 35 Vbeta forward primers and 13 Jbeta reverse primers was used to amplify TCRbeta CDR3 regions.

Study-level results and caveats: Unlike mouse skin, where gammadelta T cells dominate, normal human skin contains resident alphabeta T cells that get sequenced too, which complicates analysis of the scalp TCR repertoire. Compared with normal scalp, lesional scalp, particularly in alopecia totalis/universalis, had higher clonality and more expanded CD8+ clones, which suggests antigenic drive. Tofacitinib significantly lowered scalp clonality and the number of expanded CD8+ clones among the top 100 scalp clones. During tofacitinib treatment, many expanded lesional clones remained in scalp and blood, and this persistence may partly explain relapse after treatment is stopped. TCR sequences shared between patients were less clear than in mice, possibly partly because of HLA diversity in the patient population. Because the treated cohort was small and had just a single nonresponder, larger studies are needed to establish links between baseline CD8+ expansion and response.

The treatment or condition label here, explained by the study, means: oral pan-JAK inhibitor, 5-10 mg twice daily. Lesional scalp punch biopsies and peripheral blood were obtained from alopecia areata patients. PBMCs were isolated by density centrifugation and stained for CD3, CD4 and CD8, after which CD4+ and CD8+ T cells were sorted on a FACSAria. The library was obtained by the immunoSEQ multiplex PCR assay. RNA was extracted from all samples and reverse transcribed into cDNA as template for TCR sequencing. First-strand cDNA was synthesized using SuperScript III with a 2:1 mix of oligo-dT and random hexamers. A synthetic immune receptor repertoire was used to measure amplification bias, and any remaining bias was corrected computationally. The authors processed their data as follows. Raw reads were preprocessed for error removal, and CDR3 was defined according to IMGT conventions as running from the conserved cysteine to phenylalanine. Clonality was computed by normalizing Shannon entropy by log2 of the number of productive unique TCRs and subtracting the result from 1. Whether each scalp clone was CD4 or CD8 was inferred by checking scalp TCRbeta sequences against the CD4 and CD8 repertoires from sorted blood. The immuneACCESS repertoire file appears here via TCRdb, limited to in-frame rearrangements. These files lack a portion of the clones; in checked studies, under half of the deficit traces to unresolved V genes, and the cause of the others is not known. The V and J calls and clone size come from that table; D and trimming were worked out from the DNA. For this sample there are about 200,000 clones; roughly two fifths appear just once. Together, the top ten hold 0.45% to 0.55% of the sample.

This clonotype was obtained from a human donor with alopecia areata. The specimen was CD4+ T cells sorted from blood, collected around week 34, from a patient treated with tofacitinib.

Read as DNA, the sequence is TGCAGCGTTGTCACGAACCCGACAGGGACCGGGGAGCTGTTTTTT. Protein translation: CSVVTNPTGTGELFF. The chain is made from TRBV29-1 and TRBJ2-2; TRBD1 lines up with 7 middle nucleotides. V is trimmed back by 4 bases and J by 5 bases, and the junction contains 10 bases that no gene match accounts for. From its cysteine to its phenylalanine, the CDR3 spans 15 amino acids. The retained sequence is limited to the CDR3, 45 bases, with the frame set at the first base. Based on the germline V gene, the CDR1 and CDR2 sequences are SQVTM and ANQGSEA.